The entry that follows covers one T cell receptor (beta chain) sequence. Its antigen is currently unknown. TCR beta CDR3 regions were amplified from RNA transcripts. RT-PCR in the first round used HTBI primers; a second-round multiplex PCR followed. TCRdb reanalysed the multiplex PCR reads using MiXCR and keeps one entry per CDR3 protein. Altogether almost 750,000 distinct CDR3 sequences are present, around 40% being singletons, with the ten largest covering roughly 46%. The data were obtained in a study of Graves' ophthalmopathy and Graves' hyperthyroidism. Study-wide results and caveats: A model built from 13 signatures distinguished ophthalmopathy from stable hyperthyroidism with 87.88% sensitivity and around 81% specificity. Most clonotypes expanded in thyroid above 0.001 frequency were present in blood too.

Sample: peripheral blood. This receptor was obtained from an adult man with Graves' ophthalmopathy.

As DNA, the CDR3 is TGTGCCAGCAGTTTCTCGGGCGGTCTCGAGCAGTACTTC. This sequence encodes CASSFSGGLEQYF. The V gene is TRBV12-3 or TRBV12-4, the J gene TRBJ2-7; D gene uncertain. The CDR3 contains 13 residues. Trimming pared 3 bases from V and 6 bases from J, leaving 12 bases between.